Listed below are T cell receptor beta chains from one sample, sequenced in a study of post-analysis software for immune sequencing data. Using its own MiXCR run on the PCR reads, TCRdb lists one record per CDR3 protein. The table lists fewer than 600,000 distinct CDR3 sequences, approximately 46% of them singletons. The sequenced sample consisted of blood. These receptor sequences come from a girl aged 5-17 years with multiple sclerosis. Each CDR3 is given with its conserved first and last residue. D genes are given only for firm matches. Clone size, where shown, is once, few, many, or a class for clones that have expanded.

- | TRBJ1-1 | - | TRBV9 | CASAGTPDTEAFF | TGTGCCAGCGCTGGGACACCCGACACTGAAGCTTTCTTT
- | TRBJ2-1 | - | TRBV4-2 | CASSQDWEVLVGEQFF | TGTGCCAGCAGCCAAGATTGGGAGGTCCTGGTAGGTGAGCAGTTCTTC
- | TRBJ1-1 | - | TRBV5-1 | CASSLPGGTEAFF | TGCGCCAGCAGCTTGCCCGGGGGAACTGAAGCTTTCTTT
many | TRBJ2-5 | TRBD1 | TRBV7-3 | CASSTTGTETQYF | TGTGCCAGCAGCACGACAGGGACGGAGACCCAGTACTTC
- | TRBJ2-1 | TRBD2 | TRBV4-1 | CASNQWLADVRKFF | TGCGCCAGCAACCAGTGGCTAGCGGACGTGAGGAAGTTCTTC
- | TRBJ2-7 | - | TRBV29-1 | CSVGGSTYEQYF | TGCAGCGTTGGGGGCAGCACCTACGAGCAGTACTTC
- | TRBJ2-7 | - | TRBV7-8 | CASSLRQLASYEQYF | TGTGCCAGCAGCTTAAGACAGCTCGCTTCCTACGAGCAGTACTTC
few | TRBJ2-5 | - | TRBV11-1 | CASSLQLASQETQYF | TGTGCCAGCAGCTTACAGCTAGCGAGTCAAGAGACCCAGTACTTC
few | TRBJ2-1 | TRBD2 | TRBV29-1 | CSVAKETSAPGNEQFF | TGCAGCGTTGCTAAAGAGACTAGCGCTCCTGGGAATGAGCAGTTCTTC
- | TRBJ2-1 | - | TRBV6-5 | CASSYDGEQFF | TGTGCCAGCAGTTACGACGGTGAGCAGTTCTTC
few | TRBJ2-7 | - | TRBV9 | CASSPSYLAEQYF | TGTGCCAGCAGCCCTAGCTATCTCGCCGAGCAGTACTTC
- | TRBJ1-5 | - | TRBV9 | CASSVGTSSNQPQHF | TGTGCCAGCAGCGTCGGGACTTCAAGCAATCAGCCCCAGCATTTT
- | TRBJ1-2 | - | TRBV2 | CASSGGAYGYTF | TGTGCCAGCAGTGGAGGGGCCTATGGCTACACCTTC
- | TRBJ2-1 | TRBD2 | TRBV7-8 | CASSLGRAGLTRAEQFF | TGTGCCAGCAGCTTGGGGCGAGCGGGGCTAACACGGGCTGAGCAGTTCTTC
- | TRBJ2-7 | - | TRBV10-2 | CASSEGVERTSYEQYF | TGCGCCAGCAGTGAGGGGGTAGAACGGACGTCCTACGAGCAGTACTTC
- | TRBJ1-1 | - | TRBV20-1 | CSARRGQGNTEAFF | TGCAGTGCTCGAAGGGGACAAGGGAACACTGAAGCTTTCTTT
few | TRBJ2-7 | TRBD2 | TRBV27 | CASSTRTSGQQYF | TGTGCCAGCAGTACCCGGACTAGCGGGCAACAGTACTTC
- | TRBJ1-1 | - | TRBV5-6 | CASSLGSGPARYTEAFF | TGTGCCAGCAGCTTGGGGTCGGGCCCCGCCAGGTACACTGAAGCTTTCTTT